The T cell receptor (beta chain) described here comes from a study of shared clonotypes between healthy human individuals. Study background: Each donor's CD8 memory used one plate, CD8 naive two, each CD4 subset three. Findings of the study overall: The sampled material consisted only of blood, and tissue repertoires are likely to differ.

Produced via immunoSEQ multiplex PCR; TCRdb's table is partial and in-frame only. The sample lists about 2,100,000 clones; about 93% were seen once. Losses at the gene ends were 3 bases for V and 2 bases for J; bases not matched to a gene: 8. Per the germline V gene, CDR1 is SGHRS and CDR2 is YFSETQ. CDR3 length: 16 residues. The naive CD8 population came from CD45RO-negative cells selected for CCR7, without terminally differentiated effector memory CD45RA+ cells. This clone was counted a single time. Antigen specificity is unknown. V gene TRBV5-1 combines with J gene TRBJ2-7, with TRBD2 matching over 10 bases. The receptor's source is a man aged 18 to 29 in good health. Some clones in this sample may be carry-over from other donors' samples. The material sequenced was naive CD8+ T cells from PBMCs. CDR3: CASSSIAGGSPYEQYF. In DNA form, the CDR3 reads TGCGCCAGCAGCTCCATAGCGGGAGGTAGTCCCTACGAGCAGTACTTC.